Shown below are 10 T cell receptor beta chains from a single sample sequenced in a study of patients and donors after allogeneic stem cell transplantation (dated by TCRdb to 2019 to 2021). Libraries came from RT-PCR. TCRdb records NextSeq 550 as the sequencer. TCRdb took the public reads, trimmed them with fastp at Q25, ran MiXCR for clone calling and kept in-frame beta chains. Every CDR3 protein is listed once, alongside the most common genes and DNA of its rows. Here the sample has 800,000 to 1,000,000 distinct CDR3 sequences; about 20% occur a single time. 6% of the sample goes to the ten largest clones. Sequencing was carried out using blood, either unsorted or a sorted T cell fraction (not recorded which). Every receptor here comes from a human donor who was either an allogeneic HSCT recipient or a stem cell or donor lymphocyte infusion donor (not recorded which). It is not recorded whose cells these are; they may come from a transplant donor.

This clonotype appeared a few times. V gene TRBV20-1 combines with J gene TRBJ2-2; D is tentatively TRBD1 or TRBD2 (6 bases each). The CDR3 spans 16 residues. With 5 bases removed from V and 3 bases from J, the gap between germline ends came to 19 bases. The germline CDR1 and CDR2 sequences are DFQATT and SNEGSKA (reference sequence). CDR3 in amino acids: CSAPGRGRRDTGELFF. The DNA for the CDR3 is TGCAGTGCTCCCGGCAGGGGTCGGAGGGACACCGGGGAGCTGTTTTTT.

This clonotype was observed a few times. V gene TRBV29-1 combines with J gene TRBJ2-7, with 7 bases matching TRBD1. Germline V gives CDR1 SQVTM, CDR2 ANQGSEA. This CDR3 region has 15 residues. J was trimmed by 4 bases and V by 4 bases; bases with no gene match: 13. CDR3 loop: CSVGYQGQPFYEQYF. DNA for the CDR3: TGCAGCGTTGGATACCAGGGACAGCCGTTTTACGAGCAGTACTTC.

The V gene is TRBV20-1, the J gene TRBJ2-6, with D possibly TRBD2 on 5 matching bases. CDR3 length: 14 amino acids. The ends were cut back, 6 bases at V and 2 bases at J, with 11 bases in the middle. The V gene's germline CDR1 is DFQATT and CDR2 SNEGSKA (reference sequence). CDR3 sequence: CSAEGGPGANVLTF. For the CDR3, the DNA is TGCAGTGCCGAAGGAGGTCCTGGGGCCAACGTCCTGACTTTC.

The chain employs TRBV7-2 and TRBJ1-5; TRBD1 might be the D (5 bases). CDR3 length: 13 residues. V shed 5 bases and J shed 9 bases, with 14 bases lying between them. Germline-derived CDR1 and CDR2 are SGHTA and FQGNSA. This CDR3 is CASSPRGALPQHF. The CDR3 bases are TGTGCCAGCAGCCCCCGAGGGGCGCTGCCCCAGCATTTT.

Written as DNA, the CDR3 is TGTGCCAGCAGCCCCCCACAGGACCTCACAGATACGCAGTATTTT. Protein product: CASSPPQDLTDTQYF. The V gene is TRBV9, the J gene TRBJ2-3; perhaps TRBD1 as D (5 bases). V lost 4 bases, J lost 2 bases, and 14 bases lay in between. The germline CDR1 and CDR2 sequences are SGDLS and YYNGEE. This CDR3 region has 15 residues.

This clonotype was found a few times. The chain has TRBV24-1 and TRBJ2-7; D is uncertain. The CDR3 consists of 14 residues. The V and J ends lost 5 bases and 2 bases respectively, with 12 bases between them. The germline CDR1 and CDR2 sequences are KGHDR and SFDVKD. The CDR3 reads CATSATDKAYEQYF. The DNA of the CDR3 is TGTGCCACCAGTGCAACTGACAAGGCCTACGAGCAGTACTTC.

This clonotype was seen only a few times. The J gene is TRBJ2-5, the V gene TRBV12-3 or TRBV12-4, with 10 bases aligning to TRBD2. Trimming at V came to 5 bases and at J to 1 base, leaving 7 bases not matched to a gene. This CDR3 contains 16 residues. CDR3 DNA: TGTGCCAGCAGTACCCCGGGACTAGCGACCCAAGAGACCCAGTACTTC. It encodes CASSTPGLATQETQYF.

This clonotype has at least ten counts. This sequence joins TRBV29-1 and TRBJ1-1; the D gene is possibly TRBD1 (6 bases). The CDR3 runs 14 residues. V was cut by 7 bases and J by 0 bases, with 15 bases left in between. The germline CDR1 and CDR2 sequences are SQVTM and ANQGSEA. The CDR3 bases are TGCAGCGCCCCGGGGGGGGGCATGAACACTGAAGCTTTCTTT. Protein: CSAPGGGMNTEAFF. The variable domain in full, with the rest retrieved from reference TRBV29-1 and TRBJ1-1, is SAVISQKPSRDICQRGTSLTIQCQVDSQVTMMFWYRQQPGQSLTLIATANQGSEATYESGFVIDKFPISRPNLTFSTLTVSNMSPEDSSIYLCSAPGGGMNTEAFFGQGTRLTVV.

The chain carries TRBV10-3 and TRBJ1-3; D might be TRBD1 (6 bases). Trimming removed 6 bases at V and 2 bases at J, with 17 bases between. This CDR3 has 16 amino acids. Germline V gives CDR1 ENHRY, CDR2 SYGVKD. The CDR3 is CAIRASKQGAGNTIYF. In DNA form, the CDR3 reads TGTGCCATCAGAGCCAGCAAACAGGGTGCTGGAAACACCATATATTTT.

This clonotype was seen a few times. The chain joins TRBV20-1 to TRBJ1-6, with D unclear. Germline lookup yields CDR1 DFQATT and CDR2 SNEGSKA (reference sequence). V was cut by 0 bases and J by 7 bases, with 4 bases left in between. CDR3 length: 12 amino acids. This CDR3 reads CSAREKNSPLHF. The CDR3 DNA follows: TGCAGTGCTAGAGAAAAAAATTCACCCCTCCACTTT.